The 29 T cell receptor beta chains given below trace back to one sample, sequenced in a study of blood T cell repertoires in COVID-19. TCRdb keeps only in-frame clones here, not all; method: immunoSEQ multiplex PCR. The sample includes more than 200,000 clones, around 86% of them seen just once. Sequencing used peripheral blood. These TCRs come from a man in his fifties with acute or convalescent COVID-19.

V is TRBV10-1 and J is TRBJ2-3; 8 bases match TRBD2. There are 17 residues in the CDR3. Losses at the gene ends were 0 bases for V and 2 bases for J; bases not matched to a gene: 7. CDR1 and CDR2 from the germline V gene are WNHNN and SYGVQD (reference sequence). This chain's CDR3 is CASSESRVAGYTDTQYF. The CDR3 DNA is TGCGCCAGCAGTGAGTCGCGGGTAGCGGGGTACACAGATACGCAGTATTTT.

V gene TRBV19 combines with J gene TRBJ2-7; 9 nucleotides line up with TRBD1. CDR1 LNHDA and CDR2 SQIVND come from the germline V gene (reference sequence). The ends lost 5 bases at V and 8 bases at J; junction bases unmatched: 13. The CDR3 has 15 residues. The DNA of the CDR3 is TGTGCCAGTAGTTTCACACCCGGGACAGGGAATAAGCAGTACTTC. Translating gives CASSFTPGTGNKQYF.

The count of this clone is one. V and J are TRBV29-1 and TRBJ1-5; TRBD1 matches 11 bases. Germline CDR1 SQVTM, CDR2 ANQGSEA. V lost 4 bases, J lost 5 bases, and 4 bases stayed unmatched. This CDR3 comprises 14 residues. The CDR3 bases are TGCAGCGTTGCCTTGGGACAGGGGGATCAGCCCCAGCATTTT. This encodes CSVALGQGDQPQHF. The full variable domain, completed using reference TRBV29-1 and TRBJ1-5, is SAVISQKPSRDICQRGTSLTIQCQVDSQVTMMFWYRQQPGQSLTLIATANQGSEATYESGFVIDKFPISRPNLTFSTLTVSNMSPEDSSIYLCSVALGQGDQPQHFGDGTRLSIL.

The rearrangement uses TRBV23-1 and TRBJ1-3; D is perhaps TRBD1 (5 bases). TRBV23-1 is an ORF, and what it does is uncertain. This CDR3 has 14 amino acids. Trimming removed 2 bases at V and 2 bases at J, with 7 bases between. CDR3 region: CASSQGHAGNTIYF. The DNA of the CDR3 is TGCGCCAGCAGTCAAGGACACGCTGGAAACACCATATATTTT.

The table lists this clone with a few counts. The chain employs TRBV14 and TRBJ2-7, with D possibly matching TRBD1 (7 bases). The CDR3 is made up of 14 amino acids. Deletions cut 6 bases from V and 4 bases from J, with 16 bases between. From germline, CDR1 is SGHDN and CDR2 FVKESK. This chain's CDR3 is CASSRQGGGYEQYF. CDR3 DNA sequence: TGTGCCAGCAGTCGGCAGGGGGGCGGGTACGAGCAGTACTTC.

The chain carries TRBV5-1 and TRBJ1-1; TRBD1 aligns across 8 bases. J was trimmed by 9 bases and V by 0 bases; bases with no gene match: 1. The CDR3 has 12 residues. Germline CDR1 is SGHRS and CDR2 is YFSETQ. This CDR3 reads CASSLGQGKAFF. DNA of the CDR3: TGCGCCAGCAGCTTGGGACAGGGGAAAGCTTTCTTT.

V usage is TRBV6-5 and J usage is TRBJ2-7, with D unresolved. The germline V and J ends were trimmed by 4 bases and 6 bases, with 16 bases remaining between them. Germline lookup yields CDR1 MNHEY and CDR2 SVGAGI. There are 14 residues in the CDR3. CDR3: CASSWRGIVGEQYF. In nucleotides, the CDR3 is TGTGCCAGCAGTTGGAGAGGAATTGTCGGCGAGCAGTACTTC.

The chain employs TRBV11-2 and TRBJ2-7; D is possibly TRBD2 (7 bases). From germline, CDR1 is SGHAT and CDR2 FQNNGV. The CDR3 runs 17 residues. The V end was cut by 1 base, the J end by 7 bases, with 23 bases between. Here the CDR3 DNA reads TGTGCCAGCAGCTTAGGACCAGGGAGGGCCAGGGGTCGGGAGCAGTACTTC. Residues: CASSLGPGRARGREQYF.

This clone appeared a single time. The chain uses TRBV6-1 and TRBJ2-7; tentatively, D is TRBD1 (6 bases). Looked up from germline, CDR1 is MNHNS and CDR2 is SASEGT. Trimming took 0 bases from V and 0 from J, leaving 12 bases between them. The length of the CDR3 is 16 residues. The CDR3 nucleotides are TGTGCCAGCAGTGAAGCGACAGGCTCGGGCTCCTACGAGCAGTACTTC. It specifies CASSEATGSGSYEQYF.

The V gene is TRBV12-3 or TRBV12-4, the J gene TRBJ1-4, with 9 bases aligning to TRBD1. V gave up 3 bases and J gave up 8 bases; unmatched junction bases: 1. The CDR3 length is 13 residues. CDR3 in amino acids: CASSLGTGEKLFF. CDR3 coding DNA: TGTGCCAGCAGTTTGGGGACAGGGGAAAAACTGTTTTTT.

The V gene is TRBV18, the J gene TRBJ1-4; D is undetermined. There are 13 residues in the CDR3. With 4 bases removed from V and 0 bases from J, the gap between germline ends came to 3 bases. From germline, CDR1 is KGHSH and CDR2 LQKENI. CDR3 nucleotide sequence: TGTGCCAGCTCACGAGCAACTAATGAAAAACTGTTTTTT. Translated: CASSRATNEKLFF.

This chain joins TRBV19 and TRBJ1-4; TRBD1 agrees at 8 bases. This CDR3 has 13 amino acids. Germline V gene data show CDR1 as LNHDA and CDR2 as SQIVND (reference sequence). With 6 bases clipped from V and 6 bases from J, the junction kept 3 bases outside the gene matches. The CDR3 region has the DNA TGTGCCAGTAGACTGGGACAGGATGAAAAACTGTTTTTT. Translation gives CASRLGQDEKLFF. Full variable domain (remainder filled in from reference TRBV19 and TRBJ1-4): DGGITQSPKYLFRKEGQNVTLSCEQNLNHDAMYWYRQDPGQGLRLIYYSQIVNDFQKGDIAEGYSVSREKKESFPLTVTSAQKNPTAFYLCASRLGQDEKLFFGSGTQLSVL.

The chain recombines TRBV12-3 or TRBV12-4 with TRBJ1-2; D is undetermined. The length of the CDR3 is 13 residues. The V end lost 1 base, the J end lost 4 bases, and 7 bases lay between the germline ends. CDR3 nucleotide sequence: TGTGCCAGCAGTTTAGGTTACACCTATGGCTACACCTTC. Encoded protein: CASSLGYTYGYTF.

This clone was seen more than once but under ten times. The V gene is TRBV6-5, the J gene TRBJ1-3; 7 positions match TRBD1. The CDR3 spans 16 residues. CDR1 MNHEY and CDR2 SVGAGI come from the germline V gene. V trimming: 0 bases; J trimming: 4 bases; junction bases outside the gene matches: 6. The DNA of the CDR3 is TGTGCCAGCAGTTACTCCTCCAGGGGGACCGGAAACACCATATATTTT. The encoded protein is CASSYSSRGTGNTIYF.

The chain has TRBV18 and TRBJ1-1, with D possibly matching TRBD1 (6 bases). From germline, CDR1 is KGHSH and CDR2 LQKENI. V was clipped by 3 bases and J by 5 bases, with 7 bases between them. This CDR3 has 12 amino acids. In nucleotides, the CDR3 is TGTGCCAGCTCACCGGGGACAACTGAAGCTTTCTTT. Protein sequence: CASSPGTTEAFF.

The chain uses TRBV5-1 and TRBJ2-2; D remains ambiguous. Germline CDR1 is SGHRS and CDR2 is YFSETQ. Trimming pared 4 bases from V and 0 bases from J, leaving 10 bases between. This CDR3 comprises 15 residues. The CDR3 reads CASSGLTPNTGELFF. In DNA form, the CDR3 reads TGCGCCAGCAGCGGGCTAACCCCGAACACCGGGGAGCTGTTTTTT.

A single count supports this clone. The V gene is TRBV2, the J gene TRBJ1-5, with 8 positions matching TRBD1. The CDR3 is made up of 17 amino acids. The J segment lost 7 bases and the V segment lost 6 bases, leaving 17 bases of the junction unmatched. Germline CDR1 SNHLY, CDR2 FYNNEI. The CDR3, as DNA: TGTGCCAGCAGCAAAACGGACCCCACAGGGGGATCCCAGCCCCAGCATTTT. Translating gives CASSKTDPTGGSQPQHF. Full variable domain (outside the CDR3, taken from reference TRBV2 and TRBJ1-5): EPEVTQTPSHQVTQMGQEVILRCVPISNHLYFYWYRQILGQKVEFLVSFYNNEISEKSEIFDDQFSVERPDGSNFTLKIRSTKLEDSAMYFCASSKTDPTGGSQPQHFGDGTRLSIL.

V and J are TRBV10-1 and TRBJ1-4; D remains unclear. The CDR3 spans 19 residues. CDR1 is WNHNN, CDR2 SYGVQD, per germline (reference sequence). Trimming took off 7 bases at V and 0 bases at J, with 24 bases between the two ends. Written as DNA, the CDR3 is TGCGCCAGCAACCCCAACGTCGACGGGAAAAGGGCAACTAATGAAAAACTGTTTTTT. Translated: CASNPNVDGKRATNEKLFF.

This clone was counted between two and nine times. The chain combines TRBV4-2 with TRBJ2-1, with TRBD2 identical over 9 bases. Germline values: CDR1 LGHNA, CDR2 YNFKEQ. The V segment lost 5 bases and the J segment 8 bases; nucleotides outside the gene matches: 7. The CDR3 has 14 residues. The CDR3 sequence is CASSSSGGRDEQFF. The CDR3 nucleotides are TGTGCCAGCAGCTCGAGCGGGGGGCGGGATGAGCAGTTCTTC.

Details on this clone: Other DNA sequences within the sample encode an identical CDR3. The CDR3 is CASSLAVNTEAFF. For the CDR3, the DNA is TGCGCCAGCAGCTTGGCCGTGAACACTGAAGCTTTCTTT. This chain uses TRBV5-1 with TRBJ1-1; D is ambiguous. V lost 0 bases and J lost 0, with 3 bases in between. The CDR3 spans 13 residues. Germline-derived CDR1 and CDR2 are SGHRS and YFSETQ. Full variable domain (remainder filled in from reference TRBV5-1 and TRBJ1-1): KAGVTQTPRYLIKTRGQQVTLSCSPISGHRSVSWYQQTPGQGLQFLFEYFSETQRNKGNFPGRFSGRQFSNSRSEMNVSTLELGDSALYLCASSLAVNTEAFFGQGTRLTVV.

The CDR3 sequence: CASRRTDRSYGYTF. In DNA form, the CDR3 reads TGTGCCAGCAGGCGGACAGATAGAAGCTATGGCTACACCTTC. J is TRBJ1-2 and V is TRBV5-8; a possible D gene is TRBD1 (6 bases). The germline V and J ends were trimmed by 5 bases and 4 bases, with 15 bases remaining between them. Per germline, CDR1 SGHTS and CDR2 YDEGEE. The CDR3 has 14 amino acids.

The chain is built from TRBV7-6 and TRBJ2-1; D is perhaps TRBD2 (5 bases). The CDR3 runs 16 residues. Germline lookup yields CDR1 SGHVS and CDR2 FNYEAQ. V lost 5 bases, J lost 2 bases, and 16 bases lay in between. Here the CDR3 reads CASSARVWRTYNEQFF. The CDR3 nucleotides read TGTGCCAGCAGCGCAAGGGTATGGAGGACCTACAATGAGCAGTTCTTC.

This sequence joins TRBV30 and TRBJ1-2, with TRBD1 identical over 8 bases. V was clipped by 4 bases and J by 6 bases; unmatched bases: 7. Germline loops: CDR1 GTSNPN, CDR2 SVGIG (reference sequence). The CDR3 extends over 13 amino acids. Here the CDR3 reads CAWIGRGRDGYTF. The DNA of the CDR3 is TGTGCCTGGATTGGCAGGGGGCGCGATGGCTACACCTTC.

With respect to this clone: Other DNA variants within this sample encode the same CDR3. The chain is built from TRBV7-9 and TRBJ1-5; no clear D gene. V lost 4 bases to trimming and J lost 9 bases, with 7 bases between them. Germline CDR1 is SEHNR and CDR2 is FQNEAQ (reference sequence). The CDR3 is 11 residues long. The CDR3 region has the DNA TGTGCCAGCAGCTCCTCGGGGCCCCAGCATTTT. Translated, it gives CASSSSGPQHF.

The chain recombines TRBV23-1 with TRBJ1-6; D unresolved. Being an ORF, TRBV23-1 has a function that is uncertain. The CDR3 loop spans 14 amino acids. Trimming took off 4 bases at V and 4 bases at J, with 8 bases between the two ends. The CDR3 loop reads CASSRFRYNSPLHF. CDR3 DNA: TGCGCCAGCAGTCGGTTCAGGTATAATTCACCCCTCCACTTT.

This chain links TRBV4-1 with TRBJ1-2, with D perhaps matching TRBD1 (6 bases). The CDR3 contains 15 residues. Between the trimmed V and J ends, which lost 3 bases and 7 bases, there was a span of 18 bases. Germline CDR1 and CDR2: MGHRA and YSYEKL. The CDR3 reads CASSQTPGHPLGYTF. The CDR3 DNA reads TGCGCCAGCAGCCAGACCCCGGGACACCCACTTGGCTACACCTTC.

This chain uses TRBV7-6 with TRBJ2-5; 8 nucleotides line up with TRBD1. Trimming took 2 bases from V and 4 from J; bases not matched to a gene: 0. The CDR3 totals 13 residues. Per germline, CDR1 SGHVS and CDR2 FNYEAQ. The CDR3 DNA follows: TGTGCCAGCAGCTTAACAGGGGGAGAGACCCAGTACTTC. It specifies CASSLTGGETQYF.

On this clone: The same CDR3 is also encoded by other DNA sequences in this sample. The rearrangement joins TRBV19 to TRBJ2-2, with no clear D. Trimming cost V 7 bases and J 0 bases, with 12 bases left between them. The germline V gene encodes CDR1 LNHDA and CDR2 SQIVND (reference sequence). The CDR3 has 15 amino acids. Here the CDR3 reads CASTPGTANTGELFF. CDR3 nucleotide sequence: TGTGCCAGTACCCCCGGAACAGCGAACACCGGGGAGCTGTTTTTT.

The chain joins TRBV19 to TRBJ2-1, with D perhaps TRBD2 (6 bases). V was cut by 3 bases and J by 3 bases, with 12 bases left in between. This CDR3 has 15 residues. Germline V gene sequence: CDR1 LNHDA, CDR2 SQIVND (reference sequence). The CDR3 sequence is CASSMPGRLYNEQFF. The CDR3 nucleotides are TGTGCCAGTAGTATGCCGGGGAGGCTCTACAATGAGCAGTTCTTC.